The source of this TCR beta chain is a study of blood T cell repertoires in COVID-19. The overall study: The samples span acute and convalescent COVID-19 from the United States, Italy and Spain.

CDR1 is DFQATT, CDR2 SNEGSKA, per germline (reference sequence). V dropped 3 bases and J dropped 4; count of bases not matched to a gene: 16. This CDR3 region has 17 residues. TCRdb keeps only in-frame clones here, not all; method: immunoSEQ multiplex PCR. The sample shows 130,000 to 150,000 clones, 84% of them seen only once. Sequenced material: PBMCs or T cells enriched from blood (not recorded which). This TCR was recovered from a woman in her forties or fifties who had been exposed to COVID-19. The rearrangement uses TRBV20-1 and TRBJ2-7; TRBD2 aligns across 9 bases. Here the CDR3 DNA reads TGCAGTGCTAGTGCCCAAGGACTAGCGCATTACCTATACGAGCAGTACTTC. This codes for CSASAQGLAHYLYEQYF.